This T cell receptor (beta chain) was captured by sequencing in a study of response to subunit inactivated influenza vaccine. TCRdb passed the RT-PCR reads through MiXCR, listing each CDR3 protein once. Of about 570,000 distinct CDR3 sequences in the sample, about 10% are singletons; the top ten hold 11%. The length of the CDR3 is 14 residues. The ends were cut back, 4 bases at V and 6 bases at J, with 13 bases in the middle. Germline V lookup: CDR1 MNHEY, CDR2 SMNVEV (reference sequence). This clonotype was seen a few times. The same data also went into a second study, on T cells expressing NK-cell markers. As that study records: Generation of TCR beta cDNA was performed by 5'RACE template switching incorporating UMIs. According to the study, TCR beta repertoires originated from sorted CD3+CD56+NKG2C+, CD3+CD56+NKG2C- and CD3+CD56-NKG2C+ T cells. A handful of donors carried dominant NKG2C+ clonotypes that made up roughly 1.0-7.5% of their CD8+ T cells. It remained uncertain whether the expanded NKG2C+ T cell clones were specific for HCMV antigens.

This receptor was identified in a man over 45 who received an inactivated influenza vaccine. Specimen: PBMCs from blood, collected on the day of vaccination. The chain uses TRBV27 and TRBJ1-5; D perhaps matches TRBD1 (6 bases). In DNA form, the CDR3 reads TGTGCCAGCAGTTCGATAAAAGGGGGTCAGCCCCAGCATTTT. It encodes CASSSIKGGQPQHF.